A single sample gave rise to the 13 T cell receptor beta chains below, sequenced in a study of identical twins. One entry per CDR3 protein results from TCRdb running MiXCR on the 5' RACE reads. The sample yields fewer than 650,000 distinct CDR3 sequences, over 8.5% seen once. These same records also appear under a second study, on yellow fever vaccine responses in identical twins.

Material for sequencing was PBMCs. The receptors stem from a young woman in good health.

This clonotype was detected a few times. Here the CDR3 DNA reads TGTGCCAGCAGCGCCCTTACTAGCGGGGTGGATACGCAGTATTTT. Translating gives CASSALTSGVDTQYF. The V gene is TRBV11-1, the J gene TRBJ2-3; 10 nucleotides agree with TRBD2. The trim removed 5 bases at V and 6 bases at J, leaving 8 bases unmatched. Germline V gives CDR1 SGHAT, CDR2 FQDESV (reference sequence). The CDR3 has 15 amino acids.

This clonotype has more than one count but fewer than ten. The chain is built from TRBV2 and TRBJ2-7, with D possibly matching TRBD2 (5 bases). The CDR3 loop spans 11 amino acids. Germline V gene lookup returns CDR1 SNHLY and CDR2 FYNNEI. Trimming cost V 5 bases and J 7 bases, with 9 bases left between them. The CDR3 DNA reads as TGTGCCAGCAGTCGTCGCGGGGAGCAGTACTTC. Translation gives CASSRRGEQYF.

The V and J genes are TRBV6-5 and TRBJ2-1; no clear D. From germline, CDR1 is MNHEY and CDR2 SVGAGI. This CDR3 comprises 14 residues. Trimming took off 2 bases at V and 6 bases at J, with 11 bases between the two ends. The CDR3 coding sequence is TGTGCCAGCAGTTACACTGGACGCTCCAATGAGCAGTTCTTC. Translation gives CASSYTGRSNEQFF.

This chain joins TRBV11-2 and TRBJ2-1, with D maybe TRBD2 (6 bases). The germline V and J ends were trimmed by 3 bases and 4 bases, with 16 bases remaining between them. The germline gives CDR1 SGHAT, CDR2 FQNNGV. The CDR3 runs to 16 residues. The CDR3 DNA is TGTGCCAGCAGCTTGTCCGGGGGAAAGTCGTACAATGAGCAGTTCTTC. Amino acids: CASSLSGGKSYNEQFF.

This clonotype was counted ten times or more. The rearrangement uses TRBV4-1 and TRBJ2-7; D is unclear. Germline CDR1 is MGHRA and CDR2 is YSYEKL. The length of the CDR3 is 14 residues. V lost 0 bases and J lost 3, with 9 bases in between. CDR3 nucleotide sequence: TGCGCCAGCAGCCAAGAGCTAGAAATCTACGAGCAGTACTTC. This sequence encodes CASSQELEIYEQYF.

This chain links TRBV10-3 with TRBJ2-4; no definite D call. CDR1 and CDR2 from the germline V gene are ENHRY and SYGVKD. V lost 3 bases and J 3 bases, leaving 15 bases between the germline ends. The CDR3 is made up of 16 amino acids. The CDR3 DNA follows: TGTGCCATCAGTGATCGCGTGGGGATGGGCAAAAACATTCAGTACTTC. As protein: CAISDRVGMGKNIQYF.

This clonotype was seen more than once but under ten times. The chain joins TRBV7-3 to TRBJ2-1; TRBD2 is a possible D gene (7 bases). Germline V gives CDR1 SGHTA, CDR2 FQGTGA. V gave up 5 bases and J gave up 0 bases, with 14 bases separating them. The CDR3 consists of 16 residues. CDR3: CASSVWGGPSYNEQFF. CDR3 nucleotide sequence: TGTGCCAGCAGCGTTTGGGGGGGGCCCTCCTACAATGAGCAGTTCTTC.

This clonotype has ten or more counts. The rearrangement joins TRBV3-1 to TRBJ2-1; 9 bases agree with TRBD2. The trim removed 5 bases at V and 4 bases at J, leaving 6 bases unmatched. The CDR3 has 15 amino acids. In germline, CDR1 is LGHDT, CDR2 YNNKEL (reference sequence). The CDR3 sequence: CASSYSGGPYNEQFF. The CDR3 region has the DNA TGTGCCAGCAGCTATAGCGGGGGCCCTTACAATGAGCAGTTCTTC.

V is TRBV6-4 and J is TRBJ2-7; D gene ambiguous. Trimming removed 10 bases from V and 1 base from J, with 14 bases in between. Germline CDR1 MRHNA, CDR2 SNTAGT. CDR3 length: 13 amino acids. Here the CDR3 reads CATPLPGSYEQYF. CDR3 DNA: TGTGCCACCCCCCTCCCGGGTTCCTACGAGCAGTACTTC.

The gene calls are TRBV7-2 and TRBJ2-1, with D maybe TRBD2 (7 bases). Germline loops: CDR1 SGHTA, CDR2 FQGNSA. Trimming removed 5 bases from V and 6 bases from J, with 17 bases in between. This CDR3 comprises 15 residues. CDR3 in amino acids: CASSARGAGVNEQFF. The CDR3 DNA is TGTGCCAGCAGCGCACGGGGGGCGGGAGTCAATGAGCAGTTCTTC.

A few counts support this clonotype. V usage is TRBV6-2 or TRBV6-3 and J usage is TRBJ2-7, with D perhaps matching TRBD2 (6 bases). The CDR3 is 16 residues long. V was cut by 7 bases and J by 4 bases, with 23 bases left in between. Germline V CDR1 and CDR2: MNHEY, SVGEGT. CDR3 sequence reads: CASTQPWSREQYEQYF. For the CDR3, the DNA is TGTGCCAGCACCCAACCATGGTCGCGGGAACAATACGAGCAGTACTTC.

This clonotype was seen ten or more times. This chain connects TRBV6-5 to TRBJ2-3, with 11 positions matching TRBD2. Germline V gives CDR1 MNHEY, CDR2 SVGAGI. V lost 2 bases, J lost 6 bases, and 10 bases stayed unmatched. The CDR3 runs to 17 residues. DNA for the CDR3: TGTGCCAGCAGTTACGGGCGACTAGCGGGGACCGGGGATACGCAGTATTTT. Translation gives CASSYGRLAGTGDTQYF.

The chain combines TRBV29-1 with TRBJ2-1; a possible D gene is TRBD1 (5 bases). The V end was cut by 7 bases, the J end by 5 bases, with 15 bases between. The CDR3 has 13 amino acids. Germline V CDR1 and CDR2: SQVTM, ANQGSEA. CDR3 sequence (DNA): TGCAGCGCCCCAAGGCAGGGAAACAATGAGCAGTTCTTC. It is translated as CSAPRQGNNEQFF.